The following is a TCR beta chain sequence with its context. Its cognate antigen has yet to be identified. Per-base quality was not reported, and no clone a single base away is much larger than it. This entry belongs to a study of blood T cell repertoires in COVID-19 (dated by TCRdb to the early 2020s). Regarding the study in general: The collaborator samples originated in the United States, Italy and Spain and spanned the acute and convalescent phases of COVID-19. The samples were drawn from the first 160 participants of the ongoing ImmuneRACE study and from over a thousand subjects provided by 6 global collaborators. The material from the prospective study consisted of cDNA or gDNA derived from T cells, B-cell-depleted T cells, or PBMCs. The repertoires were released in a freely available public database meant as a resource for research on the immune response to SARS-CoV-2. Where available, HLA class I and class II types were obtained from metadata supplied by the sample provider rather than from assay-based typing. Subjects who had been exposed to COVID-19, were actively infected with it, or had recovered from it provided the deeply sampled blood TCRbeta repertoires that made up the dataset. The sample metadata nearly always contained a de-identified subject ID, COVID-19 status, age in years and sex.

Measured from the cysteine to the phenylalanine, the CDR3 is 15 residues long. CDR3 DNA is the only sequence kept; it has 45 bases, read in frame from the first base. The junction shows trimming of 1 base on V and 6 bases on J, and the gene matches do not reach 5 bases of it. The germline V gene gives CDR1 as SGHDT and CDR2 as YYEEEE. Here is what the overall study found, with its caveats: Clinical and demographic metadata were provided uncurated, with the amount varying by source and participant.

TCRbeta CDR3 regions were amplified from genomic DNA by means of the immunoSEQ Assay, a bias-controlled multiplex PCR. Turning to the authors' computational methods: The number of nucleated cells in each sample was estimated by amplification of reference gene primers within the assay. Sequence reads were collapsed and filtered to measure the absolute abundance of every unique TCRbeta CDR3 rearrangement. For each sample, productive Simpson clonality was calculated by taking the square root of Simpson's diversity index across productive rearrangements. TCRdb limited this immuneACCESS table to in-frame rearrangements with V and J called. A share of clones is missing; checked studies link under half to unresolved V genes, and the rest is unexplained. The DNA gave D and trimming, while V, J and clone size come from that table. A total of approximately 50,000 clones appear in this sample, 70% to 80% of them only once. The top ten constitute about 5.8% of the sample.

In the prospective study, participants were roughly 18 to 100 years old, resided in approximately 22 geographic areas of the United States, and were enrolled through a virtual design. In the prospective study, participants were assigned to cohorts based on the clinical history participants reported in a screening survey and a study questionnaire. In the prospective study, whole blood, serum and a nasopharyngeal or oropharyngeal swab were collected from each participant by mobile phlebotomists. Prospective study participants could optionally give additional blood draws and questionnaires over a 2-month period. Blood samples from the prospective study were shipped frozen or at room temperature prior to DNA extraction.

Material: PBMCs or T cells enriched from blood (not recorded which). The chain uses TRBV5-6 and TRBJ2-3; 10 bases in the junction line up with TRBD1. The source is a woman aged 50 to 65 with acute COVID-19. The CDR3 loop reads CASSLLGQGSDTQYF. The DNA sequence is given as TGTGCCAGCAGCTTGTTGGGACAGGGGTCGGATACGCAGTATTTT.